The TCR beta chain described here comes from a study of blood T cell repertoires in COVID-19. The data were produced by immunoSEQ multiplex PCR, yet TCRdb's version contains in-frame clones alone and is incomplete. The sample has around 300,000 clones, approximately 91% seen once; the top ten hold 2.2%. V lost 4 bases, J lost 3 bases, and 7 bases stayed unmatched. The CDR3 is 16 residues long. Per the germline V gene, CDR1 is MNHEY and CDR2 is SVGEGT. The J gene is TRBJ2-1, the V gene TRBV6-2 or TRBV6-3, with 9 bases that match TRBD2. The specimen sequenced was peripheral blood. This TCR was sampled from a man aged 50-59 years with acute or convalescent COVID-19. The CDR3 reads CASSFPSGGLYNEQFF. The CDR3 DNA is TGTGCCAGCAGTTTTCCGAGCGGGGGGCTCTACAATGAGCAGTTCTTC.